This T cell receptor beta chain was identified in a study of blood T cells in healthy people across ages. Study-wide context: The template switching approach captured approximately one barcoded beta molecule for every two T cells.

V lost 4 bases, J lost 6 bases, and 12 bases lay in between. Germline CDR1 is SNHLY and CDR2 is FYNNEI. This CDR3 has 14 amino acids. PCR was performed a second time for about 7 to 11 cycles using a sample-barcoded 5' primer and a J-beta primer mix. TCRdb re-analysed the 5' RACE reads in MiXCR, keeping a single row per CDR3 protein. The sample carries roughly 1,800,000 distinct CDR3 sequences, around 50% recorded once. The V and J genes are TRBV2 and TRBJ2-2; possibly TRBD1 for D (5 bases). Sequencing was performed on blood. The origin of this receptor is a woman aged 40 to 55 in good health. CDR3 in DNA: TGTGCCAGCAGTGTACCTCAGGGTTCCGGGGAGCTGTTTTTT. It specifies CASSVPQGSGELFF.